This T cell receptor beta chain was sequenced during a study of T cells expressing NK-cell markers. CDR1 is SGHRS and CDR2 is YFSETQ in the germline V gene. The CDR3 extends over 15 amino acids. Following a re-call of the 5' RACE reads, TCRdb has one entry per CDR3 protein and lacks DNA. This sample's table reports 500,000 to 700,000 distinct CDR3 sequences. Material for sequencing was blood T cells: a sorted CD56 or NKG2C T cell subset, CD4+ or CD8+ T cells, or bulk PBMC T cells (not recorded which). This clonotype was sampled from a man in his late teens or twenties in good health. V gene TRBV5-1 combines with J gene TRBJ1-1. This CDR3 is CASSSSPGLATEAFF.